Detailed here is one T cell receptor beta chain. Its antigen remains unknown. Beta-chain TCR CDR3 regions were amplified from RNA transcripts. Amplification began with first-round RT-PCR using HTBI primers, then second-round multiplex PCR was performed. TCRdb re-called the multiplex PCR reads through MiXCR, storing one row per CDR3 protein. The table shows some 1.1 million distinct CDR3 sequences, with 35% to 45% occurring only once. This sample stems from a study of Graves' ophthalmopathy and Graves' hyperthyroidism. This CDR3 has 15 residues. V shed 6 bases, J shed 4 bases, and the junction held 9 bases outside the gene matches. CDR1 and CDR2 (germline): SGHVS, FQNEAQ. Findings and limits, study-wide: Ophthalmopathy progression was predicted by the model at 60% to 71% sensitivity and 72.22% specificity. Most thyroid clonotypes with frequency above 0.001 were detected in blood too.

The receptor's source is an adult man with Graves' hyperthyroidism. The genes are TRBV7-8 and TRBJ2-5; 9 bases are a match to TRBD1. The sample consisted of peripheral blood or thyroid tissue (not recorded which). The CDR3 nucleotides are TGTGCCAGCAGGGAATACAGGGGGCGCTCAGAGACCCAGTACTTC. Translation gives CASREYRGRSETQYF. Full variable domain (remainder filled in from reference TRBV7-8 and TRBJ2-5): GAGVSQSPRYKVAKRGQDVALRCDPISGHVSLFWYQQALGQGPEFLTYFQNEAQLDKSGLPSDRFFAERPEGSVSTLKIQRTQQEDSAVYLCASREYRGRSETQYFGPGTRLLVL.